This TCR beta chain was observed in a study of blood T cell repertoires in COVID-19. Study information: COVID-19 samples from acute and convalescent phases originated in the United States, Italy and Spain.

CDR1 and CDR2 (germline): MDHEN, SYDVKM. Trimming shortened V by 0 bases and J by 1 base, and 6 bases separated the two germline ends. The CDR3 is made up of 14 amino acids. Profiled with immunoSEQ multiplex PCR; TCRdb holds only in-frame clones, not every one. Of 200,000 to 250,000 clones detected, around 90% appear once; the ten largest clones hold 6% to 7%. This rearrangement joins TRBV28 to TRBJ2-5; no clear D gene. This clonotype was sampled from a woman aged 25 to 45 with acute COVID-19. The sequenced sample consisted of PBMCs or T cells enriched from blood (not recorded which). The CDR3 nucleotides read TGTGCCAGCAGTTTATGGGGCCCCCAAGAGACCCAGTACTTC. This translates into CASSLWGPQETQYF.